One and the same sample provided the 30 T cell receptor beta chains below, sequenced in a study of blood T cell repertoires in COVID-19 (dated by TCRdb to the early 2020s). The library was generated by the immunoSEQ multiplex PCR assay. TCRdb re-hosts the immuneACCESS table, in-frame sequences only. Its copies lack some clones; in the studies checked, an unresolved V gene accounts for under half of them, and the cause for the rest is not known. The sample includes about 49,000 clones, with 87% observed a single time. Around 4.5% of the sample lies in the top ten. The sample taken for sequencing was peripheral blood. The receptors here all came from a human donor in a cohort sampled during active COVID-19.

This rearrangement joins TRBV9 to TRBJ2-3; 11 bases match TRBD2. J gave up 6 bases and V 2 bases, and 5 bases lay outside the gene matches. In germline, CDR1 is SGDLS, CDR2 YYNGEE. CDR3 length: 15 amino acids. In nucleotides, the CDR3 is TGTGCCAGCAGCGTTTTAGCGGGAGGGCCGGATACGCAGTATTTT. It codes for CASSVLAGGPDTQYF.

The rearrangement links TRBV5-3 to TRBJ1-2, with 7 bases lining up with TRBD1. TRBV5-3 is an ORF; its function is uncertain. With V trimmed by 4 bases and J by 7 bases, 10 bases remained unmatched. This CDR3 has 14 amino acids. The CDR3 spells CARSAPTGTFGYTF. Here the CDR3 DNA reads TGTGCCAGAAGCGCCCCGACAGGGACTTTTGGCTACACCTTC.

This clone was recorded a few times. The chain links TRBV7-8 to TRBJ1-1, with 8 nucleotides matching TRBD1. This CDR3 comprises 15 residues. With 5 bases clipped from V and 3 bases from J, the junction kept 8 bases outside the gene matches. Germline V gene lookup returns CDR1 SGHVS and CDR2 FQNEAQ. In DNA, the CDR3 is TGTGCCAGCAGCGTTCAGGGGGCTACGCACACTGAAGCTTTCTTT. Residues: CASSVQGATHTEAFF.

This chain links TRBV19 with TRBJ2-7, with D maybe TRBD2 (5 bases). Trimming shortened V by 3 bases and J by 2 bases, and 11 bases separated the two germline ends. The CDR3 extends over 14 amino acids. Germline V lookup: CDR1 LNHDA, CDR2 SQIVND (reference sequence). CDR3 DNA: TGTGCCAGTAGTATTTTGGTCGGGACCTACGAGCAGTACTTC. Translated, it gives CASSILVGTYEQYF.

V usage is TRBV9 and J usage is TRBJ2-7, with 9 nucleotides matching TRBD1. V shed 4 bases, J shed 6 bases, and the junction held 11 bases outside the gene matches. This CDR3 is 15 amino acids long. In germline, CDR1 is SGDLS, CDR2 YYNGEE. CDR3 region: CASSPPGTGTVEQYF. CDR3 in DNA: TGTGCCAGCAGCCCCCCCGGGACAGGGACGGTCGAGCAGTACTTC. Full variable domain (rest looked up from reference TRBV9 and TRBJ2-7): DSGVTQTPKHLITATGQRVTLRCSPRSGDLSVYWYQQSLDQGLQFLIQYYNGEERAKGNILERFSAQQFPDLHSELNLSSLELGDSALYFCASSPPGTGTVEQYFGPGTRLTVT.

V usage is TRBV28 and J usage is TRBJ2-7; 9 nucleotides line up with TRBD1. The CDR3 is 15 amino acids. The V gene's germline CDR1 is MDHEN and CDR2 SYDVKM. Trimming removed 6 bases from V and 4 bases from J; junction bases left unmatched: 10. The CDR3 nucleotides read TGTGCCAGCAGACTCTCTCTGGGACAGGGTTACGAGCAGTACTTC. Its protein product is CASRLSLGQGYEQYF. The whole variable domain, remainder taken from reference TRBV28 and TRBJ2-7, is DVKVTQSSRYLVKRTGEKVFLECVQDMDHENMFWYRQDPGLGLRLIYFSYDVKMKEKGDIPEGYSVSREKKERFSLILESASTNQTSMYLCASRLSLGQGYEQYFGPGTRLTVT.

The V gene is TRBV7-9, the J gene TRBJ2-3; 14 nucleotides line up with TRBD2. The CDR3 consists of 16 residues. V lost 5 bases to trimming and J lost 8 bases; unmatched junction nucleotides: 9. Germline CDR1 reads SEHNR; CDR2 reads FQNEAQ (reference sequence). The CDR3 loop reads CASSTPGLAGVSTQYF. The CDR3 DNA sequence: TGTGCCAGCAGCACCCCGGGACTAGCGGGAGTATCTACGCAGTATTTT.

The V and J genes are TRBV19 and TRBJ2-7; TRBD1 matches 7 bases. This CDR3 has 14 amino acids. From germline, CDR1 is LNHDA and CDR2 SQIVND (reference sequence). The ends lost 5 bases at V and 4 bases at J; junction bases unmatched: 8. The CDR3 loop reads CASSSGTAPYEQYF. In DNA, the CDR3 is TGTGCCAGTAGTTCCGGGACAGCCCCATACGAGCAGTACTTC.

The chain recombines TRBV5-1 with TRBJ2-2; TRBD2 matches 9 bases. The length of the CDR3 is 17 residues. Germline V gene sequence: CDR1 SGHRS, CDR2 YFSETQ. J was trimmed by 4 bases and V by 0 bases; bases with no gene match: 7. The chain's CDR3 is CASSLDGGRASTGELFF. The CDR3 bases are TGCGCCAGCAGCTTGGACGGCGGGAGGGCCAGCACCGGGGAGCTGTTTTTT.

The chain is built from TRBV5-1 and TRBJ2-2; unclear D gene. The CDR3 is 15 amino acids. V was shortened by 0 bases and J by 5 bases, with 11 bases between the two germline ends. Looked up from germline, CDR1 is SGHRS and CDR2 is YFSETQ. The CDR3 DNA sequence: TGCGCCAGCAGCTTGGAGGCACCTAGGACCGGGGAGCTGTTTTTT. It yields the protein CASSLEAPRTGELFF.

The rearrangement links TRBV4-1 to TRBJ2-3, with TRBD2 matching over 9 bases. CDR3 size: 17 residues. The junction had 12 bases not matched to a gene; V was cut back by 3 bases and J by 5 bases. CDR1 is MGHRA and CDR2 is YSYEKL in the germline V gene. Here the CDR3 reads CASSQDSGRTSVDTQYF. The CDR3 coding sequence is TGCGCCAGCAGCCAGGATAGCGGGAGAACTTCGGTAGATACGCAGTATTTT.

The V gene is TRBV29-1, the J gene TRBJ2-5, with 14 bases lining up with TRBD2. Germline CDR1 is SQVTM and CDR2 is ANQGSEA. With V trimmed by 1 base and J by 2 bases, 6 bases remained unmatched. There are 17 residues in the CDR3. The chain's CDR3 is CSVEGTSGRWGQETQYF. The DNA for the CDR3 is TGCAGCGTTGAAGGGACTAGCGGGAGGTGGGGGCAAGAGACCCAGTACTTC.

V usage is TRBV9 and J usage is TRBJ1-3; D uncertain. CDR3 size: 14 residues. The germline V gene has CDR1 SGDLS and CDR2 YYNGEE. The V gene lost 0 bases and the J gene lost 3 bases, with 7 bases spanning the gap. DNA of the CDR3: TGTGCCAGCAGCGTAGAGTACGGTGGAAACACCATATATTTT. Translating gives CASSVEYGGNTIYF.

The CDR3 coding sequence is TGTGCCAGCTCACCAAGAGAGGGGGCGCGAGGGGAGACCCAGTACTTC. It encodes CASSPREGARGETQYF. The genes are TRBV18 and TRBJ2-5; 7 bases line up with TRBD1. CDR1 and CDR2 (germline): KGHSH, LQKENI. The CDR3 has 16 residues. After removal of 2 bases from V and 5 bases from J, the junction contained 11 bases not matched to a gene.

The chain recombines TRBV5-5 with TRBJ2-5, with a tentative D call TRBD2 (6 bases). The CDR3 has 17 residues. Trimming left V 4 bases short and J 1 base short, with 20 bases between. Germline V gives CDR1 SGHKS, CDR2 YYEKEE (reference sequence). This chain's CDR3 is CASSPVLFGGTQETQYF. The CDR3 DNA sequence: TGTGCCAGCAGCCCGGTTCTTTTCGGGGGTACCCAAGAGACCCAGTACTTC.

By proportion, this clone is medium-sized. The V gene is TRBV9, the J gene TRBJ2-3; D perhaps matches TRBD2 (5 bases). This CDR3 comprises 15 residues. Germline CDR1 SGDLS, CDR2 YYNGEE. Trimming removed 2 bases from V and 3 bases from J, with 13 bases in between. The CDR3 reads CASSVSGVSTDTQYF. CDR3 nucleotides: TGTGCCAGCAGCGTGTCCGGGGTTTCGACAGATACGCAGTATTTT.

The chain employs TRBV28 and TRBJ1-2, with TRBD1 matching over 9 bases. This CDR3 spans 15 amino acids. V was pared by 3 bases and J by 5 bases, with 7 bases of the junction left unmatched. Germline V gene sequence: CDR1 MDHEN, CDR2 SYDVKM. CDR3 sequence (DNA): TGTGCCAGCAGTTTCAGGACAGGGGTGGGATATGGCTACACCTTC. Translating gives CASSFRTGVGYGYTF.

This clone was recorded a few times. The chain employs TRBV5-6 and TRBJ2-2, with 7 bases matching TRBD2. CDR1 is SGHDT, CDR2 YYEEEE, per germline. The CDR3 runs to 14 residues. V lost 0 bases and J lost 4; bases outside the gene matches: 0. The CDR3 is CASSLAGGTGELFF. In nucleotides, the CDR3 is TGTGCCAGCAGCTTGGCGGGAGGCACCGGGGAGCTGTTTTTT. The variable domain in full, completed from reference TRBV5-6 and TRBJ2-2, reads DAGVTQSPTHLIKTRGQQVTLRCSPKSGHDTVSWYQQALGQGPQFIFQYYEEEERQRGNFPDRFSGHQFPNYSSELNVNALLLGDSALYLCASSLAGGTGELFFGEGSRLTVL.

The CDR3 bases are TGCGCCAGCAGTCCCGCGGGGGGGGGCAAAAATCAGCCCCAGCATTTT. This encodes CASSPAGGGKNQPQHF. The chain has TRBV5-1 and TRBJ1-5; tentative D call: TRBD1 (6 bases). V lost 5 bases and J 4 bases, leaving 19 bases between the germline ends. The CDR3 is 16 amino acids. In germline, CDR1 is SGHRS, CDR2 YFSETQ.

This rearrangement joins TRBV30 to TRBJ1-2; D not resolved. The V gene lost 3 bases and the J gene lost 0 bases, with 8 bases spanning the gap. CDR1 GTSNPN and CDR2 SVGIG come from the germline V gene (reference sequence). The CDR3 is 13 residues long. The CDR3 loop is CAWSSFANYGYTF. The CDR3 DNA reads TGTGCCTGGAGCTCTTTCGCTAACTATGGCTACACCTTC. Combining the CDR3 with reference TRBV30 and TRBJ1-2 gives the whole variable domain SQTIHQWPATLVQPVGSPLSLECTVEGTSNPNLYWYRQAAGRGLQLLFYSVGIGQISSEVPQNLSASRPQDRQFILSSKKLLLSDSGFYLCAWSSFANYGYTFGSGTRLTVV.

This chain uses TRBV5-3 with TRBJ2-5; D uncertain. TRBV5-3 is reported as an ORF; its role is uncertain. Trimming cost V 4 bases and J 1 base, with 5 bases left between them. This CDR3 is 12 amino acids long. The CDR3: CARSPSQETQYF. The CDR3, as DNA: TGTGCCAGAAGCCCCTCCCAAGAGACCCAGTACTTC.

This clone was picked up one time. The chain is built from TRBV18 and TRBJ2-4, with a weak D call TRBD2 (5 bases). Trimming stripped 6 bases from V and 6 bases from J, with 30 bases between. CDR1 KGHSH and CDR2 LQKENI come from the germline V gene. CDR3 length: 19 amino acids. For the CDR3, the DNA is TGTGCCAGCTCCCTACCCGGCGGGTTATATCACCCTGATGGAAACATTCAGTACTTC. It is translated as CASSLPGGLYHPDGNIQYF.

The chain employs TRBV5-1 and TRBJ2-2; 12 nucleotides line up with TRBD2. Trimming at V came to 2 bases and at J to 5 bases, leaving 4 bases not matched to a gene. The CDR3 covers 16 residues. Germline V gene sequence: CDR1 SGHRS, CDR2 YFSETQ. CDR3 protein: CASSLLLAGGTGELFF. CDR3 bases: TGCGCCAGCAGCTTATTACTAGCGGGAGGTACCGGGGAGCTGTTTTTT.

This sequence joins TRBV3-1 (or the pseudogene TRBV3-2) and TRBJ2-1, with 11 bases aligning to TRBD2. CDR1 is LGHDT, CDR2 YNNKEL, per germline (reference sequence). The V gene end was trimmed by 8 bases and the J gene end by 7 bases; junction bases not matched to a gene: 10. This CDR3 region has 15 residues. The CDR3 sequence: CASCLTSGSRNEQFF. The DNA for the CDR3 is TGTGCCAGCTGTCTTACTAGCGGGAGTAGGAATGAGCAGTTCTTC.

The chain carries TRBV3-1 (or the pseudogene TRBV3-2) and TRBJ2-3, with D possibly called TRBD1 or TRBD2 (9 bases each). The CDR3 sequence is 21 residues long. Germline CDR1 is LGHDT and CDR2 is YNNKEL (reference sequence). V was trimmed by 0 bases and J by 3 bases, leaving 28 bases between them. Written as DNA, the CDR3 is TGTGCCAGCAGCCAAGACCGGACAGGGGCAAGTAAGCGGGAGGAAACAGATACGCAGTATTTT. The encoded protein is CASSQDRTGASKREETDTQYF.

The chain recombines TRBV28 with TRBJ1-4; TRBD1 agrees at 7 bases. Germline CDR1 reads MDHEN; CDR2 reads SYDVKM. CDR3 length: 14 amino acids. V gave up 5 bases and J gave up 7 bases; unmatched junction bases: 7. CDR3 amino acids: CASSTTGLLEKLFF. The CDR3 DNA follows: TGTGCCAGCAGTACGACAGGGCTGCTTGAAAAACTGTTTTTT.

The chain joins TRBV19 to TRBJ1-5; 7 nucleotides match TRBD1. V trimming: 7 bases; J trimming: 2 bases; junction bases outside the gene matches: 5. Germline assignment: CDR1 LNHDA and CDR2 SQIVND (reference sequence). The CDR3 is 14 amino acids. Here the CDR3 reads CASNAGTGNQPQHF. As DNA, the CDR3 is TGTGCCAGTAACGCCGGGACAGGCAATCAGCCCCAGCATTTT.

This chain joins TRBV23-1 and TRBJ2-1; 7 bases match TRBD2. TRBV23-1 is marked as an open reading frame, function uncertain. This CDR3 region has 20 residues. Trimming removed 4 bases from V and 4 bases from J; junction bases left unmatched: 22. CDR3 DNA: TGCGCCAGCAGTCGGGGACTGGGGCTAGCGGAGACCATCAAATACAATGAGCAGTTCTTC. It is translated as CASSRGLGLAETIKYNEQFF.

The chain combines TRBV24-1 with TRBJ2-3; TRBD2 might be the D (5 bases). Germline CDR1 is KGHDR and CDR2 is SFDVKD. The CDR3 has 14 residues. V was shortened by 2 bases and J by 5 bases, with 10 bases between the two germline ends. CDR3 in DNA: TGTGCCACCAGTGATTCCATACTAGGAGATACGCAGTATTTT. It specifies CATSDSILGDTQYF.

The chain employs TRBV25-1 and TRBJ1-3, with D perhaps TRBD1 (5 bases). This CDR3 contains 11 residues. V lost 6 bases, J lost 6 bases, and 6 bases lay in between. Germline V gives CDR1 MGHDK, CDR2 SYGVNS. The CDR3 loop is CASRGLNTIYF. Written as DNA, the CDR3 is TGTGCCAGCAGGGGGCTAAACACCATATATTTT.